A single sample is the source of the 28 T cell receptor beta chains below, sequenced in a study of graft-versus-host responses after intestinal transplantation (dated by TCRdb to the early 2020s). This specimen's time point label, per the study, means: cells obtained before transplantation from donor or recipient. No cognate antigen is known for these TCRs. Preparation of the library involved the immunoSEQ multiplex PCR assay. TCRdb carries this immuneACCESS record with in-frame sequences only. Its versions omit some clonotypes, under half of them owing to an unresolved V gene in the studies checked, with the rest unexplained. The table for this sample lists 85,000 to 95,000 clones; about 92% of them were counted only once. The biggest ten clones account for approximately 2% of the sample. The material sequenced was unstimulated CD8+ T cells sorted from spleen or lymph node cells, taken before intestinal transplant. The source is a human donor who received an intestinal transplant.

The V call is TRBV29-1, the J call TRBJ2-1, with D possibly TRBD2 on 5 matching bases. Trimming stripped 7 bases from V and 5 bases from J, with 15 bases between. The CDR3 is made up of 13 amino acids. Germline CDR1 SQVTM, CDR2 ANQGSEA. CDR3 sequence: CSAVRPGNNEQFF. The DNA of the CDR3 is TGCAGCGCAGTAAGGCCGGGAAACAATGAGCAGTTCTTC.

This chain connects TRBV7-9 to TRBJ2-1, with 7 bases aligning to TRBD1. The trim removed 4 bases at V and 6 bases at J, leaving 6 bases unmatched. This CDR3 contains 14 residues. From germline, CDR1 is SEHNR and CDR2 FQNEAQ (reference sequence). The CDR3 spells CASSSPDRFNEQFF. CDR3 DNA sequence: TGTGCCAGCAGCTCACCGGACAGGTTCAATGAGCAGTTCTTC.

The rearrangement joins TRBV19 to TRBJ1-3, with a possible D match to TRBD1 (5 bases). This CDR3 has 15 amino acids. V was clipped by 1 base and J by 2 bases, with 9 bases between them. Germline CDR1 LNHDA, CDR2 SQIVND (reference sequence). CDR3 DNA: TGTGCCAGTAGTATAGTCGAAGGGGCTGGAAACACCATATATTTT. Encoded protein: CASSIVEGAGNTIYF.

This sequence joins TRBV12-2 and TRBJ2-1; the D call in the table, TRBD1, was not verified against the DNA. TRBV12-2 is designated a pseudogene. This CDR3 spans 17 amino acids. CDR3 loop: CASRLVDTGGGLNEQFF. The CDR3 DNA sequence: TGTGCAAGTCGCTTAGTTGACACAGGGGGCGGACTTAATGAGCAGTTCTTC.

V usage is TRBV4-3 and J usage is TRBJ2-7; 8 bases align to TRBD1. Germline V lookup: CDR1 LGHNA, CDR2 YSLEER. This CDR3 spans 14 amino acids. Germline trimming cut 4 bases from V and 4 bases from J; bases unmatched to any gene: 6. CDR3 nucleotide sequence: TGCGCCAGCAGCCGAGGACAGGGAAGGTACGAGCAGTACTTC. This encodes CASSRGQGRYEQYF.

The chain recombines TRBV11-2 with TRBJ2-2; tentatively, D is TRBD1 (5 bases). Germline CDR1 is SGHAT and CDR2 is FQNNGV. The V end lost 3 bases, the J end lost 1 base, and 12 bases lay between the germline ends. This CDR3 is built from 16 residues. CDR3: CASSFFVQVNTGELFF. CDR3 sequence (DNA): TGTGCCAGCAGCTTTTTCGTACAGGTGAACACCGGGGAGCTGTTTTTT.

This clone appeared a single time. This chain links TRBV27 with TRBJ2-7; 10 bases map to TRBD1. Germline V CDR1 and CDR2: MNHEY, SMNVEV (reference sequence). CDR3 length: 16 residues. V shed 2 bases and J 1 base; nucleotides not matched to a gene: 5. The CDR3, as DNA: TGTGCCAGCAGTTTAGCGGGACAGGGGAATTCCTACGAGCAGTACTTC. This sequence encodes CASSLAGQGNSYEQYF.

This rearrangement joins TRBV7-8 to TRBJ2-7; 9 bases fit TRBD2. The germline gives CDR1 SGHVS, CDR2 FQNEAQ. The ends lost 5 bases at V and 2 bases at J; junction bases unmatched: 7. The CDR3 has 15 residues. CDR3 DNA: TGTGCCAGCAGCGCCCTAGCGGGGTTTACCTACGAGCAGTACTTC. Protein sequence: CASSALAGFTYEQYF.

V gene TRBV9 combines with J gene TRBJ1-3; D may be TRBD1 (6 bases). Trimming removed 7 bases from V and 1 base from J, with 12 bases in between. The CDR3 contains 14 residues. Looked up from germline, CDR1 is SGDLS and CDR2 is YYNGEE. The DNA for the CDR3 is TGTGCCAGCCGGAAACAGGGATCTGGAAACACCATATATTTT. This codes for CASRKQGSGNTIYF.

The genes are TRBV6-6 and TRBJ1-1; a weak D match, TRBD1 (5 bases). Germline CDR1 reads MNHNY; CDR2 reads SVGAGI (reference sequence). Trimming removed 2 bases from V and 4 bases from J, with 11 bases in between. The length of the CDR3 is 14 residues. The DNA for the CDR3 is TGTGCCAGCAGTTACGTCAGGGAGGCCACTGAAGCTTTCTTT. It codes for CASSYVREATEAFF.

The chain employs TRBV30 and TRBJ1-2; tentatively, D is TRBD1 (6 bases). Germline values: CDR1 GTSNPN, CDR2 SVGIG (reference sequence). The CDR3 runs to 13 residues. V was pared by 4 bases and J by 4 bases, with 13 bases between. The CDR3 DNA reads TGTGCCTGGAACGAGGGGGAGGGCTATGGCTACACCTTC. This gives the protein CAWNEGEGYGYTF.

The table lists this clone with a count of one. The genes are TRBV27 and TRBJ2-7, with a possible D match to TRBD1 (6 bases). The ends were cut back, 7 bases at V and 0 bases at J, with 10 bases in the middle. The germline V gene encodes CDR1 MNHEY and CDR2 SMNVEV (reference sequence). The CDR3 sequence is 13 residues long. The CDR3, as DNA: TGTGCCAGCAAGGACAGCAACTCCTACGAGCAGTACTTC. It encodes CASKDSNSYEQYF.

V usage is TRBV27 and J usage is TRBJ1-1; 7 positions agree with TRBD1. Germline CDR1 is MNHEY and CDR2 is SMNVEV (reference sequence). V lost 2 bases, J lost 5 bases, and 8 bases stayed unmatched. CDR3 length: 15 amino acids. CDR3 residues: CASSLHNTGATEAFF. The CDR3 DNA is TGTGCCAGCAGTTTACACAATACAGGGGCTACTGAAGCTTTCTTT.

In nucleotides, the CDR3 is TGTGCCTGGAGTGTACCTTGGGAGGGGAGCACTGAAGCTTTCTTT. Amino acids: CAWSVPWEGSTEAFF. The V call is TRBV30, the J call TRBJ1-1; possible D gene TRBD1, 5 bases. The V gene's germline CDR1 is GTSNPN and CDR2 SVGIG (reference sequence). The CDR3 runs to 15 residues. Between the trimmed V and J ends, which lost 0 bases and 4 bases, there was a span of 15 bases.

The J gene is TRBJ2-7, the V gene TRBV27; D possibly corresponds to TRBD2 (6 bases). The germline gives CDR1 MNHEY, CDR2 SMNVEV (reference sequence). V shed 5 bases and J shed 0 bases, with 8 bases lying between them. The CDR3 runs 13 residues. The CDR3 coding sequence is TGTGCCAGCAGTCGGGGAGGCTCCTACGAGCAGTACTTC. It is translated as CASSRGGSYEQYF.

This clone turned up a few times. This rearrangement joins TRBV27 to TRBJ1-2; 7 positions agree with TRBD1. Germline V gives CDR1 MNHEY, CDR2 SMNVEV (reference sequence). This CDR3 region has 14 residues. V shed 5 bases, J shed 5 bases, and the junction held 8 bases outside the gene matches. The CDR3 spells CASSPRAGGYGYTF. The CDR3 bases are TGTGCCAGCAGTCCTCGGGCAGGGGGTTATGGCTACACCTTC.

This chain links TRBV28 with TRBJ1-5; TRBD1 might be the D (5 bases). Germline V gene sequence: CDR1 MDHEN, CDR2 SYDVKM. CDR3 length: 13 residues. With 7 bases removed from V and 7 bases from J, the gap between germline ends came to 14 bases. The CDR3 DNA reads as TGTGCCAGCACCCTCCCGGGGGACCAGCCCCAGCATTTT. This gives the protein CASTLPGDQPQHF.

This chain uses TRBV2 with TRBJ2-1; 11 bases line up with TRBD2. Trimming removed 6 bases from V and 4 bases from J; junction bases left unmatched: 5. There are 15 residues in the CDR3. Looked up from germline, CDR1 is SNHLY and CDR2 is FYNNEI. CDR3 nucleotide sequence: TGTGCCAGCAGGGGAACTAGCGGGGGTTACAATGAGCAGTTCTTC. Amino acids: CASRGTSGGYNEQFF.

This chain connects TRBV6-5 to TRBJ1-1; 8 nucleotides line up with TRBD1. The CDR3 totals 13 residues. CDR1 is MNHEY and CDR2 is SVGAGI in the germline V gene. After removal of 6 bases from V and 4 bases from J, the junction contained 4 bases not matched to a gene. DNA for the CDR3: TGTGCCAGCAGATTCCAGGGGGCCACTGAAGCTTTCTTT. The encoded protein is CASRFQGATEAFF.

The CDR3 DNA reads as TGTGCCAGCATGAGGAACACTGAAGCTTTCTTT. Encoded protein: CASMRNTEAFF. The gene calls are TRBV27 and TRBJ1-1; no clear D. The CDR3 has 11 amino acids. Trimming left V 7 bases short and J 1 base short, with 4 bases between. Germline V CDR1 and CDR2: MNHEY, SMNVEV (reference sequence).

The chain carries TRBV5-5 and TRBJ1-1; D gene uncertain. The CDR3 length is 14 residues. Germline V gene data show CDR1 as SGHKS and CDR2 as YYEKEE (reference sequence). Between the trimmed V and J ends, which lost 4 bases and 2 bases, there was a span of 12 bases. The CDR3 DNA is TGTGCCAGCAGCCCCGAGTATAGAAACACTGAAGCTTTCTTT. Its translation: CASSPEYRNTEAFF.

The rearrangement joins TRBV7-6 to TRBJ1-1; D remains ambiguous. Germline values: CDR1 SGHVS, CDR2 FNYEAQ. The V and J ends lost 2 bases and 3 bases respectively, with 7 bases between them. There are 13 residues in the CDR3. CDR3 residues: CASSLMEDTEAFF. In nucleotides, the CDR3 is TGTGCCAGCAGCTTAATGGAGGACACTGAAGCTTTCTTT.

The chain combines TRBV7-9 with TRBJ2-7, with 7 positions matching TRBD1. Germline trimming cut 5 bases from V and 2 bases from J; bases unmatched to any gene: 12. Germline assignment: CDR1 SEHNR and CDR2 FQNEAQ (reference sequence). CDR3 length: 16 amino acids. The CDR3 sequence is CASSHSGQANTYEQYF. In DNA, the CDR3 is TGTGCCAGCAGCCACTCCGGACAGGCAAATACCTACGAGCAGTACTTC.

The J gene is TRBJ1-4, the V gene TRBV7-2, with 10 bases matching TRBD1. This CDR3 has 16 residues. The germline V gene encodes CDR1 SGHTA and CDR2 FQGNSA. V trimming: 4 bases; J trimming: 8 bases; junction bases outside the gene matches: 10. In nucleotides, the CDR3 is TGTGCCAGCAGCTCCAATCCGGGACAGGGGTACGAAAAACTGTTTTTT. The encoded protein is CASSSNPGQGYEKLFF.

CDR3 sequence reads: CASSLGAGTGLYEQYF. CDR3 coding DNA: TGTGCCAGCAGCTTAGGAGCCGGGACAGGGCTCTACGAGCAGTACTTC. The gene calls are TRBV7-9 and TRBJ2-7; 9 nucleotides line up with TRBD1. Germline V gene sequence: CDR1 SEHNR, CDR2 FQNEAQ (reference sequence). V lost 1 base to trimming and J lost 3 bases; unmatched junction nucleotides: 7. This CDR3 has 16 residues.

V is TRBV27 and J is TRBJ2-1; 8 nucleotides agree with TRBD2. Per germline, CDR1 MNHEY and CDR2 SMNVEV (reference sequence). The CDR3 consists of 15 residues. Germline trimming cut 2 bases from V and 8 bases from J; bases unmatched to any gene: 8. Here the CDR3 reads CASSLTGGRGHEQFF. In nucleotides, the CDR3 is TGTGCCAGCAGTTTAACGGGGGGGCGTGGGCATGAGCAGTTCTTC.

The chain is built from TRBV18 and TRBJ1-2; no clear D gene. Deletions cut 0 bases from V and 6 bases from J, with 14 bases between. The CDR3 sequence is 15 residues long. Germline V gene sequence: CDR1 KGHSH, CDR2 LQKENI. CDR3 coding DNA: TGTGCCAGCTCACCACCGTCGGGGAATGTTGATGGCTACACCTTC. Its translation: CASSPPSGNVDGYTF. Combining the CDR3 with reference TRBV18 and TRBJ1-2 gives the whole variable domain NAGVMQNPRHLVRRRGQEARLRCSPMKGHSHVYWYRQLPEEGLKFMVYLQKENIIDESGMPKERFSAEFPKEGPSILRIQQVVRGDSAAYFCASSPPSGNVDGYTFGSGTRLTVV.

This chain links TRBV5-1 with TRBJ2-6; 12 bases are shared with TRBD1. The CDR3 is 17 residues long. Germline V gene lookup returns CDR1 SGHRS and CDR2 YFSETQ. V dropped 4 bases and J dropped 2; count of bases not matched to a gene: 4. The CDR3 loop reads CASSPGTGGAGANVLTF. The CDR3 DNA is TGCGCCAGCAGCCCGGGGACAGGGGGCGCTGGGGCCAACGTCCTGACTTTC. Based on the CDR3 plus reference TRBV5-1 and TRBJ2-6, the full variable domain is KAGVTQTPRYLIKTRGQQVTLSCSPISGHRSVSWYQQTPGQGLQFLFEYFSETQRNKGNFPGRFSGRQFSNSRSEMNVSTLELGDSALYLCASSPGTGGAGANVLTFGAGSRLTVL.